This TCR beta chain is drawn from a study of cytotoxic CD8 clonotypes in ibrutinib-treated CLL. Cryopreserved PBMCs provided approximately 2.2 micrograms of genomic DNA for the TCR beta libraries. V gave up 0 bases and J gave up 2 bases; unmatched junction bases: 4. The CDR3 loop spans 15 amino acids. Looked up from germline, CDR1 is SGHRS and CDR2 is YFSETQ. With respect to this clone: Its matching antigen is unknown.

The data were produced by immunoSEQ multiplex PCR, yet TCRdb's version contains in-frame clones alone and is incomplete. The repertoire includes 250,000 to 350,000 clones, around 76% of them detected once, and about 5% sits in the top ten. Broader study findings: Having risen at ibrutinib response, clonality had fallen back toward baseline by progression.

The starting material was PBMCs, obtained at disease progression, from a patient treated with ibrutinib. The chain is built from TRBV5-1 and TRBJ2-7; 8 bases align to TRBD2. The clonotype originates from a human donor with chronic lymphocytic leukemia. The CDR3 nucleotides read TGCGCCAGCAGCTTGGTCGGGGGGGTCGCCTACGAGCAGTACTTC. This gives the protein CASSLVGGVAYEQYF.